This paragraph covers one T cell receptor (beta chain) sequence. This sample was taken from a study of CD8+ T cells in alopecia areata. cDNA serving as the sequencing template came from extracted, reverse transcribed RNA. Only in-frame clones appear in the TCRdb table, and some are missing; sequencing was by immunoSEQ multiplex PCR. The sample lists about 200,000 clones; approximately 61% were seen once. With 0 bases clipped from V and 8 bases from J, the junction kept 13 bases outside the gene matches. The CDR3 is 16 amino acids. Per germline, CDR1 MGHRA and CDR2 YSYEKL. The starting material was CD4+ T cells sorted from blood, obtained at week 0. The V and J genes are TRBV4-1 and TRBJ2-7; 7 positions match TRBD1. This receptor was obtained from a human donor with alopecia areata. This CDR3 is CASSQEPGQNPTKQYF. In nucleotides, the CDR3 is TGCGCCAGCAGCCAAGAACCGGGACAGAATCCTACGAAGCAGTACTTC.